Below are 6 T cell receptor beta chains sequenced from a single sample in a study of read filtering for tumor transcriptome and immune sequencing. Molecular barcoded adaptors covering alpha/delta and beta/gamma chains were used on roughly 400 ng RNA. TCRdb called the reads again in MiXCR, with one record for every CDR3 protein. The data show over 50,000 distinct CDR3 sequences, with roughly 19% seen just once and approximately 11% held by the top ten. Sample: a population of CD138-negative cells sorted from bone marrow. Receptors originate from a donor at least 40 years old with multiple myeloma.

Points on this clonotype: This is likely a read error, given that the CDR3 carries no conserved phenylalanine or tryptophan at its end. The chain uses TRBV28 and TRBJ2-3, with no clear D. V dropped 8 bases and J dropped 7 bases, with 7 bases sitting between them. This CDR3 spans 10 amino acids. In germline, CDR1 is MDHEN, CDR2 SYDVKM. The chain's CDR3 is CASLQNTQYY. The CDR3 nucleotides are TGTGCCAGCCTACAGAATACGCAGTATTAT.

This clonotype has a count of ten or more. The chain employs TRBV4-1 and TRBJ2-3, with 11 nucleotides matching TRBD2. CDR3 size: 16 residues. The V and J ends lost 5 bases and 6 bases, in that order; junction bases with no gene match: 10. Per the germline V gene, CDR1 is MGHRA and CDR2 is YSYEKL. The CDR3 protein is CASSLIAGGPGDTQYF. CDR3 nucleotide sequence: TGCGCCAGCAGCTTGATAGCGGGAGGGCCCGGGGATACGCAGTATTTT.

This clonotype came up many times. V gene TRBV19 combines with J gene TRBJ2-7; 8 nucleotides match TRBD1. Germline V gene data show CDR1 as LNHDA and CDR2 as SQIVND (reference sequence). J gave up 6 bases and V 5 bases, and 6 bases lay outside the gene matches. The CDR3 spans 13 residues. The CDR3 loop reads CASSSRDRSEQYF. The CDR3 nucleotides are TGTGCCAGTAGTTCCCGGGACAGGTCCGAGCAGTACTTC. Using reference TRBV19 and TRBJ2-7 for the parts outside the CDR3, the full variable domain is DGGITQSPKYLFRKEGQNVTLSCEQNLNHDAMYWYRQDPGQGLRLIYYSQIVNDFQKGDIAEGYSVSREKKESFPLTVTSAQKNPTAFYLCASSSRDRSEQYFGPGTRLTVT.

Ten or more counts support this clonotype. The V and J genes are TRBV19 and TRBJ2-2; possible D gene TRBD1, 5 bases. The germline gives CDR1 LNHDA, CDR2 SQIVND (reference sequence). CDR3 length: 16 amino acids. The V and J ends lost 4 bases and 1 base respectively, with 13 bases between them. CDR3 region: CASSRTGSLNTGELFF. The DNA of the CDR3 is TGTGCCAGTAGTAGAACAGGATCTTTGAACACCGGGGAGCTGTTTTTT.

This clonotype was observed many times. The V call is TRBV11-1, the J call TRBJ2-7; TRBD2 agrees at 8 bases. Germline-derived CDR1 and CDR2 are SGHAT and FQDESV (reference sequence). Unmatched junction bases numbered 6, after V lost 5 bases and J lost 3 bases. This CDR3 region has 14 residues. CDR3 in DNA: TGTGCCAGCAGCCATAGCGGGACCCTCTACGAGCAGTACTTC. It translates to CASSHSGTLYEQYF.

About this clonotype itself: A much larger clone differs from this one at a single base, so this may be a read error. This rearrangement joins TRBV7-3 to TRBJ1-2, with D hard to call. Trimming removed 5 bases from V and 4 bases from J, with 23 bases in between. Germline V lookup: CDR1 SGHTA, CDR2 FQGTGA. CDR3 length equals 17 residues. The CDR3 loop is CASSPGGSGPLSYGYTF. The DNA of the CDR3 is TGTGCCAGCAGCCCTGGAGGGTCCGGCCCCCTTAGCTATGGCTACACCTTC.